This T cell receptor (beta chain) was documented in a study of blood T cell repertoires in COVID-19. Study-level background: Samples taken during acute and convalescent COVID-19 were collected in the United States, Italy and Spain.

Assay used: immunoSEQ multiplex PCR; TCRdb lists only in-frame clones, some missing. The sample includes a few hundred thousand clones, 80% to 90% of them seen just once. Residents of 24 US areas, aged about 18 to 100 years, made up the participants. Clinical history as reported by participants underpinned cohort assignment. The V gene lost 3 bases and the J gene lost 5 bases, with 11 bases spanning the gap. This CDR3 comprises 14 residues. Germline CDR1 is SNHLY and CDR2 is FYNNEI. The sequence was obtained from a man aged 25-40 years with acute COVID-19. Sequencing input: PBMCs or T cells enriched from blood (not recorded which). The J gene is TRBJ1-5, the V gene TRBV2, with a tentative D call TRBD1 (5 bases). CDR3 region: CASSDWGFDQPQHF. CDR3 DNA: TGTGCCAGCAGTGATTGGGGCTTCGATCAGCCCCAGCATTTT.